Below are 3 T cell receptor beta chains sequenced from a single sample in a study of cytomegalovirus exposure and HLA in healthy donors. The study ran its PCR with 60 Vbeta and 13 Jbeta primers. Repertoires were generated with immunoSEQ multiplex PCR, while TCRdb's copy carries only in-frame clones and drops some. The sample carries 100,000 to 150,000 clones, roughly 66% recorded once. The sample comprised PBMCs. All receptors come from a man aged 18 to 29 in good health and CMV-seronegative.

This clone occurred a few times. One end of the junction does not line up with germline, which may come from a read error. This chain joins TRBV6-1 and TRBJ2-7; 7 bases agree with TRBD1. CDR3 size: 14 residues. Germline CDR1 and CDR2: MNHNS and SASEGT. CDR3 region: CASGDRALSYEQYF. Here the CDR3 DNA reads TGTGCCAGCGGTGACAGGGCCCTCTCCTACGAGCAGTACTTC.

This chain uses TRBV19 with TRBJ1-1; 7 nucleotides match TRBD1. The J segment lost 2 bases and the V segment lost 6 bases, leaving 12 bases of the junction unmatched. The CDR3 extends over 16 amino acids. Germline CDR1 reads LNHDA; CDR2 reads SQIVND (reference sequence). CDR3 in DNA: TGTGCCAGTAGCCGAACCGGGACAGCTTTTAACACTGAAGCTTTCTTT. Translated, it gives CASSRTGTAFNTEAFF. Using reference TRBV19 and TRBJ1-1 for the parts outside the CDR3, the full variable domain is DGGITQSPKYLFRKEGQNVTLSCEQNLNHDAMYWYRQDPGQGLRLIYYSQIVNDFQKGDIAEGYSVSREKKESFPLTVTSAQKNPTAFYLCASSRTGTAFNTEAFFGQGTRLTVV.

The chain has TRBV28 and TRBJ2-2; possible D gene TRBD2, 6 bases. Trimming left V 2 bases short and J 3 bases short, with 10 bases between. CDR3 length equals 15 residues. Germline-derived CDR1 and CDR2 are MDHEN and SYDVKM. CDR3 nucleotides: TGTGCCAGCAGTTTAGGGACTCTCTACACCGGGGAGCTGTTTTTT. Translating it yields CASSLGTLYTGELFF.